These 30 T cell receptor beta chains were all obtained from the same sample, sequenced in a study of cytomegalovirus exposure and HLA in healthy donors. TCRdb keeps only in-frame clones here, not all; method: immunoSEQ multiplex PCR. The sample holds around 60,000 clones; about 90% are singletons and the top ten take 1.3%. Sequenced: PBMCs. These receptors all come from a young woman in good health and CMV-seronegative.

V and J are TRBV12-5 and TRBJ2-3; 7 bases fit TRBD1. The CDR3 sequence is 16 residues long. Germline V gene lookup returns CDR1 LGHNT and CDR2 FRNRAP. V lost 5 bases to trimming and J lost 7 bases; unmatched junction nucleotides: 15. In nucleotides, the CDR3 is TGTGCTAGTGGTACGTCTATCGGACAGGATTATCATACGCAGTATTTT. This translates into CASGTSIGQDYHTQYF.

As DNA, the CDR3 is TGTGCCAGCAGTTCCTGGGGGGGGGAAGACACTGAAGCTTTCTTT. This encodes CASSSWGGEDTEAFF. The chain employs TRBV28 and TRBJ1-1, with D possibly TRBD1 on 5 matching bases. Per the germline V gene, CDR1 is MDHEN and CDR2 is SYDVKM. The CDR3 has 15 residues. V lost 4 bases to trimming and J lost 3 bases, with 15 bases between them.

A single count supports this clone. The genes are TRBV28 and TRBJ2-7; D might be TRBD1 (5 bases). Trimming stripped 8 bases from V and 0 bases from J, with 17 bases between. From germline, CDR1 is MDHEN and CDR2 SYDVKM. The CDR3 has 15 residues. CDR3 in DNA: TGTGCCAGCCTGAACGTAAAGGGGCTCTCCTACGAGCAGTACTTC. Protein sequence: CASLNVKGLSYEQYF.

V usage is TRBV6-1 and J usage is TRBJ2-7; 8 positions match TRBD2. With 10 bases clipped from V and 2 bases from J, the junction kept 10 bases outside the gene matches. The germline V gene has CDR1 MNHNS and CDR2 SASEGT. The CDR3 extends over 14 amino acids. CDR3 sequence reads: CAIRGGLGTYEQYF. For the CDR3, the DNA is TGTGCCATCCGGGGGGGATTGGGAACCTACGAGCAGTACTTC.

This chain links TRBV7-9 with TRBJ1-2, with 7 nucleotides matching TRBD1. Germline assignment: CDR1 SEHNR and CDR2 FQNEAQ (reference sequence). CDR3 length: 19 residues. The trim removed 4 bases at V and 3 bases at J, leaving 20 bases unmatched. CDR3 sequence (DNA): TGTGCCAGCAGCTCGACCGAAGACCAATCCCGGGACAGACACTATGGCTACACCTTC. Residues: CASSSTEDQSRDRHYGYTF.

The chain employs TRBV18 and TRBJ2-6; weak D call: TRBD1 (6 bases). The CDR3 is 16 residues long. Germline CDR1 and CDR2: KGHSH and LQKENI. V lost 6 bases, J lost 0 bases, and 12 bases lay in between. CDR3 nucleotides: TGTGCCAGCTCCACAGGGAGATCCTCTGGGGCCAACGTCCTGACTTTC. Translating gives CASSTGRSSGANVLTF. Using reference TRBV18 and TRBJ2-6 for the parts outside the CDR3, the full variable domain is NAGVMQNPRHLVRRRGQEARLRCSPMKGHSHVYWYRQLPEEGLKFMVYLQKENIIDESGMPKERFSAEFPKEGPSILRIQQVVRGDSAAYFCASSTGRSSGANVLTFGAGSRLTVL.

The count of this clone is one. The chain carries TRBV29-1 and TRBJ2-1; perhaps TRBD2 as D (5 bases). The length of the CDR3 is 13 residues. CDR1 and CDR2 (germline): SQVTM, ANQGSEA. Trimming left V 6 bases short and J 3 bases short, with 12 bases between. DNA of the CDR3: TGCAGCGTCCACGCCCGGGACTACAATGAGCAGTTCTTC. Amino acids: CSVHARDYNEQFF.

The CDR3 nucleotides are TGCGCCAGCAGTCACGGGGGGGGAGCCTACGAGCAGTACTTC. It codes for CASSHGGGAYEQYF. The rearrangement joins TRBV4-1 to TRBJ2-7, with 8 bases aligning to TRBD2. Per germline, CDR1 MGHRA and CDR2 YSYEKL. This CDR3 is built from 14 residues. Germline trimming cut 6 bases from V and 2 bases from J; bases unmatched to any gene: 6.

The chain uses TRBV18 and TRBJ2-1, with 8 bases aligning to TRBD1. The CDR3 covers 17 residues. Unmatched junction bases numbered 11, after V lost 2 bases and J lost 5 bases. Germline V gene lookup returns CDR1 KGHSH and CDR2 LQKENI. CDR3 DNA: TGTGCCAGCTCACCAAAAGTGACAGGGGCAATGAACAATGAGCAGTTCTTC. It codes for CASSPKVTGAMNNEQFF.

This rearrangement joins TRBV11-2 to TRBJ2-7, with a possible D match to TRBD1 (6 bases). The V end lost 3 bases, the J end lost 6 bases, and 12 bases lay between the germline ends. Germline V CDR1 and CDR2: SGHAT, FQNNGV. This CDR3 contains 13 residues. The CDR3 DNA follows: TGTGCCAGCAGCTTTTCAGGGGAAGGCGAGCAGTACTTC. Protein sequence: CASSFSGEGEQYF.

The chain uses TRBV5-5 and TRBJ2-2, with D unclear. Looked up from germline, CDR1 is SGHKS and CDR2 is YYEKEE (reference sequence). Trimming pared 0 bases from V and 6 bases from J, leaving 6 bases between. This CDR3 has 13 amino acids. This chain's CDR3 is CASSLVPAGELFF. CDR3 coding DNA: TGTGCCAGCAGCTTGGTCCCAGCCGGGGAGCTGTTTTTT.

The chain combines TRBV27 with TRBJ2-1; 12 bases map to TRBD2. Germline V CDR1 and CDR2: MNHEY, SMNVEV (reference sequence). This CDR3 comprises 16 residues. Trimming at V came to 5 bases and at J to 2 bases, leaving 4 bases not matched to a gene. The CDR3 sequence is CASSPWTSGAYNEQFF. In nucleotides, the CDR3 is TGTGCCAGCAGTCCGTGGACTAGCGGGGCCTACAATGAGCAGTTCTTC.

The CDR3 sequence is CASSQDVNSYGYTF. In DNA form, the CDR3 reads TGCGCCAGCAGCCAAGACGTCAACTCCTATGGCTACACCTTC. The J gene is TRBJ1-2, the V gene TRBV4-3; D remains ambiguous. Trimming removed 0 bases at V and 4 bases at J, with 9 bases between. This CDR3 region has 14 residues. From germline, CDR1 is LGHNA and CDR2 YSLEER.

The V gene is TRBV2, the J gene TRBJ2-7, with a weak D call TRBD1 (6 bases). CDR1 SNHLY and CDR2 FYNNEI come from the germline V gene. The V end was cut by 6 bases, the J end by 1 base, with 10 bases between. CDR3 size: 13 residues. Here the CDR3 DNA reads TGTGCCAGCAGGTTGGACAGTTCCTACGAGCAGTACTTC. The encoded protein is CASRLDSSYEQYF.

CDR3 sequence: CASHRGGTGELFF. The CDR3 DNA sequence: TGTGCCAGTCATAGGGGGGGCACCGGGGAGCTGTTTTTT. This chain uses TRBV28 with TRBJ2-2; tentatively, D is TRBD2 (7 bases). The CDR3 extends over 13 amino acids. Germline V gene lookup returns CDR1 MDHEN and CDR2 SYDVKM. Trimming stripped 9 bases from V and 4 bases from J, with 12 bases between. The full variable domain, with the rest looked up from reference TRBV28 and TRBJ2-2, is DVKVTQSSRYLVKRTGEKVFLECVQDMDHENMFWYRQDPGLGLRLIYFSYDVKMKEKGDIPEGYSVSREKKERFSLILESASTNQTSMYLCASHRGGTGELFFGEGSRLTVL.

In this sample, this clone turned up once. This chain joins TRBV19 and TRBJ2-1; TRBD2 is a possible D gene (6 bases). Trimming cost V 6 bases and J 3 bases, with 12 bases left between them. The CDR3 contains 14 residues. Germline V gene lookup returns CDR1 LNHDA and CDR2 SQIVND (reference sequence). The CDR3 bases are TGTGCCAGTAGCCGGACTAAACGCTACAATGAGCAGTTCTTC. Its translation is CASSRTKRYNEQFF.

The CDR3 protein is CASSLKRGVPIYNEQFF. CDR3 bases: TGTGCCAGCAGCTTAAAACGCGGAGTTCCGATTTACAATGAGCAGTTCTTC. V is TRBV7-2 and J is TRBJ2-1; D is ambiguous. The V gene's germline CDR1 is SGHTA and CDR2 FQGNSA. Trimming shortened V by 2 bases and J by 4 bases, and 18 bases separated the two germline ends. This CDR3 contains 17 residues.

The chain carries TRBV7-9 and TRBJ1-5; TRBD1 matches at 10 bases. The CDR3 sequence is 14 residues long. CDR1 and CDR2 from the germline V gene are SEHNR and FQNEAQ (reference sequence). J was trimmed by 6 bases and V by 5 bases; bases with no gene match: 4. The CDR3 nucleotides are TGTGCCAGCAGCGAAGGACAGGGGGGTCAGCCCCAGCATTTT. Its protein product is CASSEGQGGQPQHF. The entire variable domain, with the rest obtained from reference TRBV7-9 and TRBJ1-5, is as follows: DTGVSQNPRHKITKRGQNVTFRCDPISEHNRLYWYRQTLGQGPEFLTYFQNEAQLEKSRLLSDRFSAERPKGSFSTLEIQRTEQGDSAMYLCASSEGQGGQPQHFGDGTRLSIL.

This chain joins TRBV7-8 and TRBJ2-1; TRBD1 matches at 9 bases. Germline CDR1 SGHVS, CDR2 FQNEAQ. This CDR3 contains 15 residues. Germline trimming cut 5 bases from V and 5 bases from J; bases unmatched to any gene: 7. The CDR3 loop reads CASSQGTGRNNEQFF. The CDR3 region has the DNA TGTGCCAGCAGCCAGGGGACAGGGAGGAACAATGAGCAGTTCTTC.

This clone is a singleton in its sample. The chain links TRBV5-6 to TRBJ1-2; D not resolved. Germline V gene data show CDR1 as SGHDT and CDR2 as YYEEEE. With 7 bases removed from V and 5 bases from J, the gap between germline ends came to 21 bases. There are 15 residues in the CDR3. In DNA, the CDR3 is TGTGCCAGCCATTCCCCGCAGGCACTCTTTTATGGCTACACCTTC. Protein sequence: CASHSPQALFYGYTF.

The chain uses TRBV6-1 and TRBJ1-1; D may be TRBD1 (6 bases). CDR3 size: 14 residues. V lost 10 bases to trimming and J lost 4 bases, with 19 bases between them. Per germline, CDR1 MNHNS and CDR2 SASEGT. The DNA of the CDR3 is TGTGCCACCTCGACAGGCCCCGAGGGCACTGAAGCTTTCTTT. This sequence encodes CATSTGPEGTEAFF.

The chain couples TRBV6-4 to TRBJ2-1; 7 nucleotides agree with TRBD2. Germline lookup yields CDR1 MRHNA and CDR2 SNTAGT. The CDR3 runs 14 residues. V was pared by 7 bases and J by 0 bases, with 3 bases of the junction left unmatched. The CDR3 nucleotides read TGTGCCAGCAAGCGGGACGTCTCCTACAATGAGCAGTTCTTC. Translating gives CASKRDVSYNEQFF.

CDR3 region: CSFMHEGENYGYTF. The CDR3 DNA is TGCAGCTTCATGCATGAAGGAGAGAACTATGGCTACACCTTC. The chain has TRBV29-1 and TRBJ1-2; D not resolved. The ends were cut back, 8 bases at V and 2 bases at J, with 18 bases in the middle. CDR1 is SQVTM, CDR2 ANQGSEA, per germline. This CDR3 spans 14 amino acids.

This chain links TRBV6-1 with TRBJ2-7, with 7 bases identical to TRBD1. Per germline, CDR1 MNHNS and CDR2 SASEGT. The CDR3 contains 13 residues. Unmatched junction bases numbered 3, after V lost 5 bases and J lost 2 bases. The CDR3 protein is CASSRQGTYEQYF. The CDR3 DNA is TGTGCCAGCAGTCGACAGGGAACCTACGAGCAGTACTTC.

CDR3 protein: CASSENMGQAVRPQFF. The CDR3 coding sequence is TGTGCCAGCAGCGAAAACATGGGACAGGCGGTAAGACCTCAGTTCTTC. J is TRBJ2-1 and V is TRBV2, with 8 bases lining up with TRBD1. Trimming at V came to 6 bases and at J to 13 bases, leaving 20 bases not matched to a gene. The germline V gene encodes CDR1 SNHLY and CDR2 FYNNEI. The CDR3 totals 16 residues.

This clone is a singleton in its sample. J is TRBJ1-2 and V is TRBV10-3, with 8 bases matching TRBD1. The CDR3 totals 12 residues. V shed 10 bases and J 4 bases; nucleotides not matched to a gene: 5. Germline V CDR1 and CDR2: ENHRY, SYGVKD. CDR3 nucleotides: TGTGCCACCACGACAGGGGTCTATGGCTACACCTTC. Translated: CATTTGVYGYTF.

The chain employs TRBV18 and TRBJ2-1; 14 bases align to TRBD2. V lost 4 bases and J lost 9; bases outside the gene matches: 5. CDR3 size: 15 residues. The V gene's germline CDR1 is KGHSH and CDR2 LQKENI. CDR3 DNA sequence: TGTGCCAGCTCACTCGGACTAGCGGGGGGAGGTGAGCAGTTCTTC. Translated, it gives CASSLGLAGGGEQFF.

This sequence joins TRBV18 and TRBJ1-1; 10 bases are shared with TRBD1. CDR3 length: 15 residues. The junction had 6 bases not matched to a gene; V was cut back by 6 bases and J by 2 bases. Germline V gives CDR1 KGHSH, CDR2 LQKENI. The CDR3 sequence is CASSPGTGVNTEAFF. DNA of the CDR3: TGTGCCAGCTCTCCCGGGACAGGGGTCAACACTGAAGCTTTCTTT.

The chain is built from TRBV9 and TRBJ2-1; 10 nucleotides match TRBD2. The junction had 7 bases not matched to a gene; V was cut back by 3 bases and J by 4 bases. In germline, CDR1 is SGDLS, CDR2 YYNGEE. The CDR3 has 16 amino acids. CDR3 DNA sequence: TGTGCCAGCAGCGGAGGAGAGCGGGGGGGATACAATGAGCAGTTCTTC. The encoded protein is CASSGGERGGYNEQFF.

The CDR3 region is CASSPAGTLGNQPQHF. In DNA, the CDR3 is TGTGCCAGCAGCCCCGCCGGGACATTAGGCAATCAGCCCCAGCATTTT. The rearrangement joins TRBV7-9 to TRBJ1-5; the D gene is possibly TRBD1 (6 bases). Per the germline V gene, CDR1 is SEHNR and CDR2 is FQNEAQ (reference sequence). The CDR3 is 16 amino acids. V dropped 5 bases and J dropped 2 bases, with 16 bases sitting between them.